Following are 20 T cell receptor beta chains from one sample sequenced in a study of cytomegalovirus exposure and HLA in healthy donors (TCRdb year 2017). Library prep was done by the immunoSEQ multiplex PCR assay. The multiplex PCR relied on a mix of 60 forward primers for TCR Vbeta segments and 13 reverse primers for TCR Jbeta segments. TCRdb's version of the immuneACCESS table is confined to in-frame rearrangements and falls short of the full clone set. An unresolved V gene accounts for under half of the shortfall where checked; the remainder is of unknown origin. In all, the sample holds 84,000 or so clones, and roughly three quarters of those were seen once. Less than 4.5% of the sample comes from the top ten. Specimen: PBMCs. All receptors derive from a young man in good health and CMV-seronegative.

This chain connects TRBV19 to TRBJ1-5, with 9 bases lining up with TRBD1. The CDR3 loop spans 23 amino acids. Trimming took 4 bases from V and 0 from J; bases not matched to a gene: 25. Germline lookup yields CDR1 LNHDA and CDR2 SQIVND (reference sequence). The CDR3 DNA reads TGTGCCAGTAGTAGGGGATGGGGACAGGGTGGATCCCCACGACCTGATAGCAATCAGCCCCAGCATTTT. It encodes CASSRGWGQGGSPRPDSNQPQHF. Combining the CDR3 with reference TRBV19 and TRBJ1-5 gives the whole variable domain DGGITQSPKYLFRKEGQNVTLSCEQNLNHDAMYWYRQDPGQGLRLIYYSQIVNDFQKGDIAEGYSVSREKKESFPLTVTSAQKNPTAFYLCASSRGWGQGGSPRPDSNQPQHFGDGTRLSIL.

This clone is termed medium-sized (0.01 to 0.1%). The chain carries TRBV13 and TRBJ1-2, with D tentatively TRBD1 (5 bases). The CDR3 contains 13 residues. V was trimmed by 2 bases and J by 6 bases, leaving 10 bases between them. The germline V gene has CDR1 PRHDT and CDR2 FYEKMQ (reference sequence). The CDR3 reads CASSLMGEDGYTF. CDR3 sequence (DNA): TGTGCCAGCAGCTTAATGGGGGAGGATGGCTACACCTTC.

The gene calls are TRBV7-2 and TRBJ1-2; D unclear. Germline CDR1 reads SGHTA; CDR2 reads FQGNSA. V lost 1 base, J lost 0 bases, and 15 bases lay in between. This CDR3 region has 17 residues. CDR3 bases: TGTGCCAGCAGCTTAGTTATCGCACAGCCCGCTAACTATGGCTACACCTTC. This sequence encodes CASSLVIAQPANYGYTF.

This clone was observed a single time. The chain recombines TRBV19 with TRBJ2-2, with D hard to call. With 5 bases removed from V and 9 bases from J, the gap between germline ends came to 25 bases. Germline V gene data show CDR1 as LNHDA and CDR2 as SQIVND (reference sequence). CDR3 length equals 17 residues. This CDR3 reads CASSPSSRNSIVRELFF. Written as DNA, the CDR3 is TGTGCCAGTAGTCCCTCATCCAGGAACAGTATTGTACGGGAGCTGTTTTTT.

This sequence joins TRBV10-1 and TRBJ1-1, with D perhaps matching TRBD1 (5 bases). Trimming removed 3 bases from V and 5 bases from J, with 10 bases in between. The CDR3 runs 13 residues. Germline-derived CDR1 and CDR2 are WNHNN and SYGVQD (reference sequence). CDR3 in amino acids: CASSDSRVTEAFF. The DNA for the CDR3 is TGCGCCAGCAGTGACTCCAGGGTTACTGAAGCTTTCTTT.

The V and J genes are TRBV7-9 and TRBJ1-5, with D unclear. This CDR3 has 13 residues. Germline assignment: CDR1 SEHNR and CDR2 FQNEAQ (reference sequence). The germline V and J ends were trimmed by 5 bases and 5 bases, with 10 bases remaining between them. The CDR3 here is CASSPGSDQPQHF. In DNA, the CDR3 is TGTGCCAGCAGCCCTGGCAGCGATCAGCCCCAGCATTTT.

CDR3 in amino acids: CASSRSGSTYEQYF. The CDR3 DNA follows: TGTGCCAGCAGCCGAAGCGGGAGTACCTACGAGCAGTACTTC. The V and J genes are TRBV7-2 and TRBJ2-7; 8 bases match TRBD2. The trim removed 5 bases at V and 2 bases at J, leaving 5 bases unmatched. This CDR3 contains 14 residues. CDR1 is SGHTA, CDR2 FQGNSA, per germline.

The CDR3: CATGIDGTGWNTGELFF. The CDR3, as DNA: TGTGCCACCGGCATCGATGGGACAGGGTGGAACACCGGGGAGCTGTTTTTT. This chain joins TRBV7-9 and TRBJ2-2; TRBD1 agrees at 9 bases. CDR3 size: 17 residues. The trim removed 10 bases at V and 1 base at J, leaving 13 bases unmatched. Germline loops: CDR1 SEHNR, CDR2 FQNEAQ (reference sequence).

This chain uses TRBV30 with TRBJ2-3; a possible D gene is TRBD2 (5 bases). V was pared by 0 bases and J by 1 base, with 14 bases between. CDR3 length equals 16 residues. Germline CDR1 is GTSNPN and CDR2 is SVGIG (reference sequence). The CDR3: CAWSVLSGTGTDTQYF. In nucleotides, the CDR3 is TGTGCCTGGAGTGTACTGTCGGGAACGGGCACAGATACGCAGTATTTT.

This chain joins TRBV7-2 and TRBJ2-3; 7 nucleotides agree with TRBD2. CDR3 length equals 16 residues. CDR1 is SGHTA and CDR2 is FQGNSA in the germline V gene. V lost 1 base to trimming and J lost 6 bases; unmatched junction nucleotides: 10. The DNA for the CDR3 is TGTGCCAGCAGCTTAGGAATGAGCGGGGCGGCGGATACGCAGTATTTT. Translation gives CASSLGMSGAADTQYF.

This clone was counted a few times. The rearrangement uses TRBV7-2 and TRBJ1-2; possible D gene TRBD1, 6 bases. This CDR3 is built from 14 residues. V was trimmed by 4 bases and J by 1 base, leaving 10 bases between them. Germline CDR1 and CDR2: SGHTA and FQGNSA. CDR3 in amino acids: CASSSYRDNYGYTF. The DNA of the CDR3 is TGTGCCAGCAGCTCTTACAGGGATAACTATGGCTACACCTTC.

CDR3 loop: CASSQTGLAGGSYNEQFF. The CDR3 nucleotides read TGTGCCAGCAGCCAAACTGGACTAGCGGGAGGCTCCTACAATGAGCAGTTCTTC. The chain uses TRBV28 and TRBJ2-1, with 14 positions matching TRBD2. The CDR3 totals 18 residues. CDR1 and CDR2 (germline): MDHEN, SYDVKM. Losses at the gene ends were 6 bases for V and 0 bases for J; bases not matched to a gene: 7. Drawing the rest from reference TRBV28 and TRBJ2-1, the complete variable domain is DVKVTQSSRYLVKRTGEKVFLECVQDMDHENMFWYRQDPGLGLRLIYFSYDVKMKEKGDIPEGYSVSREKKERFSLILESASTNQTSMYLCASSQTGLAGGSYNEQFFGPGTRLTVL.

This rearrangement joins TRBV5-1 to TRBJ2-7, with 12 positions matching TRBD1. CDR1 is SGHRS, CDR2 YFSETQ, per germline. J gave up 6 bases and V 5 bases, and 9 bases lay outside the gene matches. The CDR3 contains 15 residues. CDR3 protein: CASRPAGTGGREQYF. The CDR3 DNA sequence: TGCGCCAGCAGGCCCGCCGGGACAGGGGGCCGCGAGCAGTACTTC.

V and J are TRBV5-1 and TRBJ1-2; 9 nucleotides agree with TRBD1. Per germline, CDR1 SGHRS and CDR2 YFSETQ. This CDR3 is 15 amino acids long. Germline trimming cut 7 bases from V and 0 bases from J; bases unmatched to any gene: 7. DNA for the CDR3: TGCGCCAGCCACCGTGACAGGGGGTCTAACTATGGCTACACCTTC. It codes for CASHRDRGSNYGYTF.

This clone was counted only a few times. The chain carries TRBV5-4 and TRBJ2-7; 11 bases fit TRBD1. The CDR3 is 15 amino acids. Trimming took 4 bases from V and 5 from J; bases not matched to a gene: 8. CDR1 is SGHNT and CDR2 is YYREEE in the germline V gene (reference sequence). The CDR3 region has the DNA TGTGCCAGCAGCCCATGGACAGGGGGCGGAAACGAGCAGTACTTC. It yields the protein CASSPWTGGGNEQYF.

The rearrangement links TRBV4-1 to TRBJ2-2; possible D gene TRBD2, 5 bases. The CDR3 is made up of 13 amino acids. Germline CDR1 reads MGHRA; CDR2 reads YSYEKL. Trimming took off 0 bases at V and 8 bases at J, with 7 bases between the two ends. CDR3 in DNA: TGCGCCAGCAGCCAAGAACTAGGGGGGGAGCTGTTTTTT. This sequence encodes CASSQELGGELFF.

This clone is large in the sample. The chain links TRBV9 to TRBJ2-5, with D maybe TRBD2 (5 bases). CDR1 SGDLS and CDR2 YYNGEE come from the germline V gene. Trimming took off 3 bases at V and 2 bases at J, with 11 bases between the two ends. The CDR3 totals 14 residues. CDR3 loop: CASSAAGLQETQYF. The DNA of the CDR3 is TGTGCCAGCAGCGCAGCCGGACTTCAAGAGACCCAGTACTTC.

This rearrangement joins TRBV5-1 to TRBJ2-5; 8 bases fit TRBD2. CDR1 SGHRS and CDR2 YFSETQ come from the germline V gene. The CDR3 runs to 16 residues. V trimming: 0 bases; J trimming: 2 bases; junction bases outside the gene matches: 6. The DNA of the CDR3 is TGCGCCAGCAGCTTGGGGGCGGGGGGCGGACAAGAGACCCAGTACTTC. This encodes CASSLGAGGGQETQYF. The entire variable domain, with the rest obtained from reference TRBV5-1 and TRBJ2-5, is as follows: KAGVTQTPRYLIKTRGQQVTLSCSPISGHRSVSWYQQTPGQGLQFLFEYFSETQRNKGNFPGRFSGRQFSNSRSEMNVSTLELGDSALYLCASSLGAGGGQETQYFGPGTRLLVL.

This clone was picked up one time. The chain uses TRBV5-6 and TRBJ2-5; 7 nucleotides agree with TRBD1. Looked up from germline, CDR1 is SGHDT and CDR2 is YYEEEE. The CDR3 spans 15 residues. Losses at the gene ends were 1 base for V and 5 bases for J; bases not matched to a gene: 8. The CDR3: CASSLSPDRDETQYF. In DNA form, the CDR3 reads TGTGCCAGCAGCTTGTCCCCCGACAGGGATGAGACCCAGTACTTC.

V and J are TRBV7-6 and TRBJ2-5; D is possibly TRBD1 (6 bases). Trimming shortened V by 5 bases and J by 5 bases, and 24 bases separated the two germline ends. The CDR3 length is 17 residues. Germline V gives CDR1 SGHVS, CDR2 FNYEAQ. CDR3 coding DNA: TGTGCCAGCAGCCTATCCCTCCCACAGGGTGGGTTCGAGACCCAGTACTTC. It codes for CASSLSLPQGGFETQYF.